Below, 20 T cell receptor beta chains from the same sample are listed, as sequenced in a study of blood T cell repertoires in COVID-19. Produced via immunoSEQ multiplex PCR; TCRdb's table is partial and in-frame only. Of approximately 500,000 clones listed, around nine tenths are singletons. The sequenced sample was peripheral blood. The receptors here all came from a woman in her forties or fifties with COVID-19, enrolled during active disease.

This chain connects TRBV5-1 to TRBJ2-3, with 12 bases fitting TRBD1. In germline, CDR1 is SGHRS, CDR2 YFSETQ. The CDR3 extends over 18 amino acids. V dropped 0 bases and J dropped 3; count of bases not matched to a gene: 8. The CDR3 DNA reads TGCGCCAGCAGCTTGGGGGACAGGGGGCAACTTTGGACAGATACGCAGTATTTT. It specifies CASSLGDRGQLWTDTQYF.

The rearrangement links TRBV5-1 to TRBJ2-1; the match to TRBD2 covers 8 bases. Germline values: CDR1 SGHRS, CDR2 YFSETQ. This CDR3 comprises 16 residues. With 0 bases clipped from V and 7 bases from J, the junction kept 9 bases outside the gene matches. In DNA, the CDR3 is TGCGCCAGCAGCTTGGCCGGCGGGGGGCCCCCAAATGAGCAGTTCTTC. Protein product: CASSLAGGGPPNEQFF. Full variable domain (rest looked up from reference TRBV5-1 and TRBJ2-1): KAGVTQTPRYLIKTRGQQVTLSCSPISGHRSVSWYQQTPGQGLQFLFEYFSETQRNKGNFPGRFSGRQFSNSRSEMNVSTLELGDSALYLCASSLAGGGPPNEQFFGPGTRLTVL.

The rearrangement joins TRBV27 to TRBJ2-2; 7 bases are shared with TRBD2. The CDR3 consists of 13 residues. Germline CDR1 and CDR2: MNHEY and SMNVEV (reference sequence). With 8 bases clipped from V and 7 bases from J, the junction kept 7 bases outside the gene matches. The CDR3 protein is CASGLGGIGELFF. The DNA for the CDR3 is TGTGCCAGCGGCCTCGGGGGGATCGGGGAGCTGTTTTTT.

The chain has TRBV30 and TRBJ1-5; D remains ambiguous. Germline CDR1 reads GTSNPN; CDR2 reads SVGIG (reference sequence). Trimming shortened V by 0 bases and J by 5 bases, and 11 bases separated the two germline ends. The CDR3 spans 14 residues. As DNA, the CDR3 is TGTGCCTGGAGTGTTGGGAGCGGCGATCAGCCCCAGCATTTT. Its protein product is CAWSVGSGDQPQHF. Variable domain in full (rest from reference TRBV30 and TRBJ1-5): SQTIHQWPATLVQPVGSPLSLECTVEGTSNPNLYWYRQAAGRGLQLLFYSVGIGQISSEVPQNLSASRPQDRQFILSSKKLLLSDSGFYLCAWSVGSGDQPQHFGDGTRLSIL.

The V call is TRBV19, the J call TRBJ1-6; no definite D call. With 7 bases removed from V and 11 bases from J, the gap between germline ends came to 21 bases. CDR1 and CDR2 from the germline V gene are LNHDA and SQIVND (reference sequence). CDR3 length: 15 amino acids. Written as DNA, the CDR3 is TGTGCCAGTACTACCCTCGAGTCTGGAGAAACACCCCTCCACTTT. Translating it yields CASTTLESGETPLHF.

The CDR3 sequence: CASSPVGTGNYEQYF. CDR3 coding DNA: TGTGCCAGCAGCCCAGTAGGGACAGGGAACTACGAGCAGTACTTC. The chain carries TRBV5-6 and TRBJ2-7; TRBD1 aligns across 9 bases. The CDR3 spans 15 residues. V lost 4 bases to trimming and J lost 3 bases; unmatched junction nucleotides: 8. Germline V CDR1 and CDR2: SGHDT, YYEEEE. The variable domain in full, completed from reference TRBV5-6 and TRBJ2-7, reads DAGVTQSPTHLIKTRGQQVTLRCSPKSGHDTVSWYQQALGQGPQFIFQYYEEEERQRGNFPDRFSGHQFPNYSSELNVNALLLGDSALYLCASSPVGTGNYEQYFGPGTRLTVT.

The chain is built from TRBV5-6 and TRBJ1-5; TRBD1 is a possible D gene (6 bases). Per germline, CDR1 SGHDT and CDR2 YYEEEE. The CDR3 is 16 residues long. The ends were cut back, 4 bases at V and 4 bases at J, with 18 bases in the middle. CDR3 DNA sequence: TGTGCCAGCAGCAGCCGAACAGGGAGTGTGAATCAGCCCCAGCATTTT. As protein: CASSSRTGSVNQPQHF. The whole variable domain, filled in from reference TRBV5-6 and TRBJ1-5, reads DAGVTQSPTHLIKTRGQQVTLRCSPKSGHDTVSWYQQALGQGPQFIFQYYEEEERQRGNFPDRFSGHQFPNYSSELNVNALLLGDSALYLCASSSRTGSVNQPQHFGDGTRLSIL.

The rearrangement joins TRBV7-2 to TRBJ1-1; D not certain. The CDR3 consists of 13 residues. CDR1 is SGHTA and CDR2 is FQGNSA in the germline V gene. The V end was cut by 5 bases, the J end by 0 bases, with 7 bases between. The CDR3 coding sequence is TGTGCCAGCAGCCTCACAGTGAACACTGAAGCTTTCTTT. Amino acid sequence: CASSLTVNTEAFF.

This clone has a handful of counts. The chain has TRBV19 and TRBJ1-2; possibly TRBD1 for D (5 bases). V lost 3 bases, J lost 0 bases, and 8 bases lay in between. The germline gives CDR1 LNHDA, CDR2 SQIVND (reference sequence). The CDR3 has 14 residues. CDR3 coding DNA: TGTGCCAGTAGTATTGGCAGGGCTAACTATGGCTACACCTTC. It translates to CASSIGRANYGYTF.

The chain is built from TRBV5-6 and TRBJ1-2; 7 nucleotides agree with TRBD1. CDR3 length equals 16 residues. Trimming removed 1 base from V and 0 bases from J; junction bases left unmatched: 6. The germline gives CDR1 SGHDT, CDR2 YYEEEE. The CDR3 bases are TGTGCCAGCAGCTTGCGGGGGACAGTCCCTAACTATGGCTACACCTTC. It encodes CASSLRGTVPNYGYTF.

V gene TRBV5-1 combines with J gene TRBJ2-7; 9 positions match TRBD1. V shed 3 bases and J 1 base; nucleotides not matched to a gene: 8. From germline, CDR1 is SGHRS and CDR2 YFSETQ. This CDR3 comprises 16 residues. This CDR3 reads CASSWAMGTGSYEQYF. The CDR3, as DNA: TGCGCCAGCAGCTGGGCTATGGGGACAGGGTCCTACGAGCAGTACTTC.

V gene TRBV1 combines with J gene TRBJ1-2. TRBV1 represents a pseudogene. The CDR3 is made up of 13 amino acids. CDR3 sequence: CTTAGRATYGYTF. CDR3 nucleotides: TGCACCACCGCGGGTCGGGCGACCTATGGCTACACCTTC.

This chain uses TRBV7-9 with TRBJ1-2, with TRBD1 identical over 8 bases. This CDR3 is built from 14 residues. Germline assignment: CDR1 SEHNR and CDR2 FQNEAQ (reference sequence). V lost 1 base and J lost 5; bases outside the gene matches: 3. The CDR3 DNA sequence: TGTGCCAGCAGCTTAGGACAGGGGATATATGGCTACACCTTC. Protein sequence: CASSLGQGIYGYTF.

This chain joins TRBV18 and TRBJ2-7; the match to TRBD2 covers 12 bases. Per germline, CDR1 KGHSH and CDR2 LQKENI. The CDR3 is made up of 18 amino acids. Germline trimming cut 3 bases from V and 5 bases from J; bases unmatched to any gene: 14. For the CDR3, the DNA is TGTGCCAGCTCACCCCGGGGGCCTAGCGGGGGGGCCGCTAACGAGCAGTACTTC. Amino acids: CASSPRGPSGGAANEQYF.

This clone showed up just a few times. The CDR3 DNA sequence: TGTGCCAGCAGCTTGGACAGCCCTTATGGCTACACCTTC. Protein: CASSLDSPYGYTF. V and J are TRBV5-6 and TRBJ1-2, with unresolved D. Germline CDR1 is SGHDT and CDR2 is YYEEEE. The V end was cut by 0 bases, the J end by 5 bases, with 8 bases between. The CDR3 has 13 residues.

DNA for the CDR3: TGTGCCACCAGTGATGGCAGGGACACTGAAGCTTTCTTT. Its translation is CATSDGRDTEAFF. This sequence joins TRBV24-1 and TRBJ1-1; D perhaps matches TRBD1 (5 bases). The length of the CDR3 is 13 residues. CDR1 and CDR2 from the germline V gene are KGHDR and SFDVKD. V was cut by 3 bases and J by 3 bases, with 7 bases left in between.

In its sample, this clone was seen once. J is TRBJ1-2 and V is TRBV24-1; 8 positions match TRBD1. J gave up 7 bases and V 5 bases, and 5 bases lay outside the gene matches. CDR1 KGHDR and CDR2 SFDVKD come from the germline V gene. This CDR3 comprises 13 residues. CDR3 sequence reads: CATSGGRGLGYTF. CDR3 DNA: TGTGCCACCAGTGGGGGCAGGGGGCTTGGCTACACCTTC.

The chain joins TRBV5-5 to TRBJ1-1; 10 nucleotides align to TRBD1. CDR3 length: 13 amino acids. The germline V gene has CDR1 SGHKS and CDR2 YYEKEE (reference sequence). Trimming cost V 9 bases and J 5 bases; bases outside gene matches: 7. In DNA form, the CDR3 reads TGTGCCACCTTAGACAGGGGGCAAACTGAAGCTTTCTTT. Translated, it gives CATLDRGQTEAFF. Variable domain in full (rest from reference TRBV5-5 and TRBJ1-1): DAGVTQSPTHLIKTRGQQVTLRCSPISGHKSVSWYQQVLGQGPQFIFQYYEKEERGRGNFPDRFSARQFPNYSSELNVNALLLGDSALYLCATLDRGQTEAFFGQGTRLTVV.

For this clone: At one boundary the junction diverges from the germline segment, which might be a read error. CDR3 residues: CASSQRTGVRIF. The CDR3, as DNA: TGCGCCAGCAGCCAGAGGACAGGGGTGAGGATCTTC. The chain employs TRBV4-1 and TRBJ2-1; 9 bases are a match to TRBD1. Germline-derived CDR1 and CDR2 are MGHRA and YSYEKL. The length of the CDR3 is 12 residues.

This clone was seen once. The J gene is TRBJ1-1, the V gene TRBV18; no definite D call. There are 16 residues in the CDR3. The germline CDR1 and CDR2 sequences are KGHSH and LQKENI. Trimming took off 3 bases at V and 1 base at J, with 15 bases between the two ends. CDR3 loop: CASSPASGFSNTEAFF. In DNA, the CDR3 is TGTGCCAGCTCACCGGCGTCCGGGTTTTCGAACACTGAAGCTTTCTTT.